The subject of this entry is one T cell receptor beta chain. Its specificity is not known. After 6 days with irradiated graft donor PBMCs, CFSE-labeled recipient PBMCs were FACS-sorted. This entry comes from a study of Tregs in tolerant kidney transplant recipients. TCRdb's copy holds only in-frame clones and misses some; the assay was immunoSEQ multiplex PCR. The sample lists over 15,000 clones, 53% seen once, with 3% to 4% in the top ten. CDR1 is SNHLY and CDR2 is FYNNEI in the germline V gene. The CDR3 is 13 residues long. The V end lost 6 bases, the J end lost 3 bases, and 12 bases lay between the germline ends.

This sample comprised CD4+ T cells from blood cultured with allogeneic cells, obtained before the transplant. The receptor comes from a human patient who received a combined kidney and bone marrow transplant. V is TRBV2 and J is TRBJ2-7, with D possibly being TRBD2 (5 bases). The CDR3 DNA sequence: TGTGCCAGCAGGGGAGTAAGCCTCTACGAGCAGTACTTC. Protein: CASRGVSLYEQYF.